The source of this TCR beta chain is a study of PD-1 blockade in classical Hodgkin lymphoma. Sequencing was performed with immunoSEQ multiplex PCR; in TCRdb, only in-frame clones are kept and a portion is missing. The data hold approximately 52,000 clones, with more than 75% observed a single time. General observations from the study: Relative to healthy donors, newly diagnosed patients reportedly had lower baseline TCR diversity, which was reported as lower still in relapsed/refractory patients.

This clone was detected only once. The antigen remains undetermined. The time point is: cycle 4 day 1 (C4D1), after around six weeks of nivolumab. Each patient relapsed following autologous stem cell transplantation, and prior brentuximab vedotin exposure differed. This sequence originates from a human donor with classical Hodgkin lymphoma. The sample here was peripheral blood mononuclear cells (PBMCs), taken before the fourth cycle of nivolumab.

CDR3: CASSEAASGGASDEQFF. In nucleotides, the CDR3 is TGTGCCAGCAGTGAAGCGGCTAGCGGGGGGGCCTCGGATGAGCAGTTCTTC. The chain carries TRBV2 and TRBJ2-1; 12 bases are shared with TRBD2. V shed 0 bases, J shed 8 bases, and the junction held 8 bases outside the gene matches. CDR1 SNHLY and CDR2 FYNNEI come from the germline V gene. This CDR3 has 17 amino acids.